This is a list of T cell receptor beta chains from one sample in a study of response to subunit inactivated influenza vaccine. TCRdb independently ran MiXCR on the RT-PCR reads; one entry per CDR3 protein. This table has some 600,000 distinct CDR3 sequences, approximately 15% appearing once. The material was PBMCs from blood, obtained approximately 15 days before vaccination. Source of these receptors: a middle-aged man who received an inactivated influenza vaccine. Each CDR3 is given with its conserved first and last residue. A D gene is named only where the DNA matches it firmly. The size field is filled for only some rows; it gives once, few, many or a size class.

clone size	J gene	V gene	D gene	CDR3 protein	CDR3 DNA
NA	TRBJ1-1	TRBV28	NA	CASSSAPGYGNTEAFF	TGTGCCAGCAGTTCCGCCCCAGGGTACGGGAACACTGAAGCTTTCTTT
NA	TRBJ2-7	TRBV5-1	NA	CASSLESVRSLTINFYEQYF	TGCGCCAGCAGCTTGGAGAGTGTCAGGAGTTTAACGATTAATTTCTACGAGCAGTACTTC
NA	TRBJ2-5	TRBV5-1	TRBD2	CASSLDSLAGVETQYF	TGCGCCAGCAGCTTGGATTCGCTAGCGGGAGTAGAGACCCAGTACTTC
many	TRBJ2-3	TRBV12-3/TRBV12-4	TRBD2	CASSFPLAGGTDTQYF	TGTGCCAGCAGTTTCCCCCTAGCGGGGGGCACAGATACGCAGTATTTT
NA	TRBJ2-2	TRBV7-9	NA	CASSSKLWDTGELFF	TGTGCCAGCAGCTCTAAGCTATGGGACACCGGGGAGCTGTTTTTT
many	TRBJ2-3	TRBV3-1	TRBD1	CASSQDRARDTQYF	TGTGCCAGCAGCCAGGACAGGGCCAGAGATACGCAGTATTTT
few	TRBJ2-7	TRBV12-3/TRBV12-4	TRBD1	CASSGQGGDYEQYF	TGTGCCAGCAGTGGACAGGGGGGGGACTACGAGCAGTACTTC
NA	TRBJ2-7	TRBV12-3/TRBV12-4	NA	CASSGGAQQYF	TGTGCCAGCAGTGGGGGGGCGCAGCAGTACTTC
few	TRBJ2-7	TRBV2	NA	CASRPDNAYEQYF	TGTGCCAGCAGACCCGACAACGCCTACGAGCAGTACTTC
few	TRBJ1-4	TRBV20-1	NA	CSAMRGHNEKLFF	TGCAGTGCTATGCGGGGGCATAATGAAAAACTGTTTTTT
NA	TRBJ2-2	TRBV7-2	TRBD2	CASSLARTRGGGELFF	TGTGCCAGCAGCTTAGCACGGACTAGGGGTGGCGGGGAGCTGTTTTTT
few	TRBJ1-5	TRBV12-3/TRBV12-4	NA	CASSLRQSSNQPQHF	TGTGCCAGCAGTCTCCGACAGAGTAGCAATCAGCCCCAGCATTTT
few	TRBJ2-3	TRBV6-1	NA	CASSEQISGYRTDTQYF	TGTGCCAGCAGTGAACAGATTAGCGGATACCGCACAGATACGCAGTATTTT
many	TRBJ2-7	TRBV15	NA	CATSRDRGTYEQYF	TGTGCCACCAGCAGAGACCGGGGGACCTACGAGCAGTACTTC
NA	TRBJ2-5	TRBV4-3	TRBD1	CASSSGGRTGVRETQYF	TGCGCCAGCAGCTCCGGGGGTCGGACAGGGGTACGGGAGACCCAGTACTTC
few	TRBJ1-2	TRBV6-2/TRBV6-3	TRBD1	CASSGTGILNYGYTF	TGTGCCAGCAGCGGGACAGGGATCCTAAACTATGGCTACACCTTC
few	TRBJ2-3	TRBV24-1	TRBD1	CATRGDRATGDTQYF	TGTGCCACCCGTGGAGACAGGGCCACCGGAGATACGCAGTATTTT
few	TRBJ1-3	TRBV2	NA	CASGRAGGNTIYF	TGTGCCAGCGGGAGGGCGGGTGGAAACACCATATATTTT
many	TRBJ1-4	TRBV12-3/TRBV12-4	NA	CASSFSGWDELFF	TGTGCCAGCAGTTTCTCCGGGTGGGATGAACTGTTTTTT
NA	TRBJ1-5	TRBV24-1	NA	CATAAGPDSNQPQHF	TGTGCCACCGCCGCGGGGCCGGATAGCAATCAGCCCCAGCATTTT
few	TRBJ1-5	TRBV20-1	TRBD1	CSAIAGGRGPQHF	TGCAGTGCTATCGCAGGGGGTCGGGGGCCCCAGCATTTT
once	TRBJ2-7	TRBV5-1	TRBD2	CASAQTSGYEQYF	TGCGCCAGCGCCCAGACTAGCGGGTACGAGCAGTACTTC